This TCR beta chain was obtained from a study of T-cell reconstitution after alpha-beta-depleted transplantation in children. Germline values: CDR1 MNHNS, CDR2 SASEGT. The CDR3 has 17 residues. The J segment lost 3 bases and the V segment lost 7 bases, leaving 18 bases of the junction unmatched. Unique molecular identifiers featured in how the TCRbeta library was prepared. One entry per CDR3 protein results from TCRdb running MiXCR on the PCR reads. The data contain under 350,000 distinct CDR3 sequences, more than 9% of them singletons. This clonotype was seen a handful of times. The chain is built from TRBV6-1 and TRBJ2-7, with 7 bases that match TRBD1. The source of this sequence is a human donor who donated a stem cell graft to a child with SCID. The sample consisted of PBMCs from the stem cell graft donor, taken from the stem cell graft. CDR3 bases: TGTGCCAGCAAAACGACCACCTTGACAGGGCAGAACTACGAGCAGTACTTC. This encodes CASKTTTLTGQNYEQYF.